The TCR beta chain described here comes from a study of shared clonotypes between healthy human individuals. The overall study: Each donor's CD8 memory used one plate, CD8 naive two, each CD4 subset three.

Whole-study results and caveats: It was anticipated that sequencing depth would influence how many clonotypes donors shared.

There are 15 residues in the CDR3. Losses at the gene ends were 0 bases for V and 7 bases for J; bases not matched to a gene: 9. Looked up from germline, CDR1 is MGHRA and CDR2 is YSYEKL. Investigators spread the genomic DNA of each subset evenly over several immunoSEQ plates. Only in-frame clones appear in the TCRdb table, and some are missing; sequencing was by immunoSEQ multiplex PCR. This table has around 700,000 clones, roughly 70% appearing once. Points on this clone: Antigen specificity is unknown.

The sequenced sample consisted of memory CD4+ T cells sorted from blood. Subset in this sample: CD45RA-negative fraction. J is TRBJ2-7 and V is TRBV4-1; 7 bases line up with TRBD2. The receptor's source is a woman aged 30 to 39 in good health. The CDR3 sequence: CASSQDQKLASEQYF. Here the CDR3 DNA reads TGCGCCAGCAGCCAAGACCAGAAACTAGCGAGTGAGCAGTACTTC.